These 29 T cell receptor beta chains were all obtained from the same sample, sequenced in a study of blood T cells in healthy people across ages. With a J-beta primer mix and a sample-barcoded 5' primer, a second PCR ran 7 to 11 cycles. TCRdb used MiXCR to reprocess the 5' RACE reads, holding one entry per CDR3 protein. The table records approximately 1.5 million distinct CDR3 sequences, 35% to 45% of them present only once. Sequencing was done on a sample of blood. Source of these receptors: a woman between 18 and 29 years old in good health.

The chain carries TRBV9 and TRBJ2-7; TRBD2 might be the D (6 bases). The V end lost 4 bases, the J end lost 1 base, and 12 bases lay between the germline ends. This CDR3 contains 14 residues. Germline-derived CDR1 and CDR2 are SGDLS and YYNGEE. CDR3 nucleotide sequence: TGTGCCAGCAGCACCGGGGGAGGTTCCTACGAGCAGTACTTC. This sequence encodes CASSTGGGSYEQYF.

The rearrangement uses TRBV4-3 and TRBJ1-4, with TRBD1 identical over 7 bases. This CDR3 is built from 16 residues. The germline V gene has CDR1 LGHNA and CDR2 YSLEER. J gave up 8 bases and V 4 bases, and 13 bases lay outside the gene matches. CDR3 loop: CASSPRDSPYGEKLFF. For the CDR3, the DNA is TGCGCCAGCAGCCCGAGGGACAGCCCGTATGGAGAAAAACTGTTTTTT.

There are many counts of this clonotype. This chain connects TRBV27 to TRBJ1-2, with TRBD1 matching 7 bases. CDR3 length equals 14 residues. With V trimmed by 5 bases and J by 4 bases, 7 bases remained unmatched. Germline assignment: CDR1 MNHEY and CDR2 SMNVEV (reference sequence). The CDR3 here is CASSPTGLGYGYTF. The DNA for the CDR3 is TGTGCCAGCAGTCCGACAGGGTTGGGCTATGGCTACACCTTC.

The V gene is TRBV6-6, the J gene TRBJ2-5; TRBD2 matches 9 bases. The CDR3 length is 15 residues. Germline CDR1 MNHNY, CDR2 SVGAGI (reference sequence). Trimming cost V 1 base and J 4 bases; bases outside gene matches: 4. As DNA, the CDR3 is TGTGCCAGCAGTTACTGGCGGGGGGGCCCAGAGACCCAGTACTTC. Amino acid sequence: CASSYWRGGPETQYF.

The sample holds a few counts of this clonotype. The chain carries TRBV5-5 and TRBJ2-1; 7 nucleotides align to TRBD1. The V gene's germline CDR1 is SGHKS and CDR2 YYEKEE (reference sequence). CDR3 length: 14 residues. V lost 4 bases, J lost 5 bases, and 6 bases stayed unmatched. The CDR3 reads CASSTGDNDNEQFF. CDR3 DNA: TGTGCCAGCAGCACAGGGGACAACGACAATGAGCAGTTCTTC.

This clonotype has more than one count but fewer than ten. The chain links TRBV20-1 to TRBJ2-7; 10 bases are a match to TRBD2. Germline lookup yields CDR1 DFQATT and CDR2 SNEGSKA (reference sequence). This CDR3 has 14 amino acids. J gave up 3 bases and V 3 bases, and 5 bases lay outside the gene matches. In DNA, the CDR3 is TGCAGTGCTAGTTCCAGCGGGAGGGTCTACGAGCAGTACTTC. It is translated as CSASSSGRVYEQYF.

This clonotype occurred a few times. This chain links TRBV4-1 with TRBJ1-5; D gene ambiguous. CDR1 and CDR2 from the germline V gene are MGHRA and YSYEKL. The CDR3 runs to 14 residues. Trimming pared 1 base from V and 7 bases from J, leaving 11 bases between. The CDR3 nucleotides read TGCGCCAGCAGCCAAGTAGGCAGGAAGCAGCCCCAGCATTTT. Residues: CASSQVGRKQPQHF.

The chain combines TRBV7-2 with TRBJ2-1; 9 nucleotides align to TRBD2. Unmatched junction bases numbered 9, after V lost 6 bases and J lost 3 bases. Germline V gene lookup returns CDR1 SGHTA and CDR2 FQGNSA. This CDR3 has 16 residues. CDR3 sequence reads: CASSSEAGGFYNEQFF. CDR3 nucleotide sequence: TGTGCCAGCAGTTCCGAGGCGGGGGGGTTCTACAATGAGCAGTTCTTC. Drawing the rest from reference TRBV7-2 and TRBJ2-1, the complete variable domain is GAGVSQSPSNKVTEKGKDVELRCDPISGHTALYWYRQSLGQGLEFLIYFQGNSAPDKSGLPSDRFSAERTGGSVSTLTIQRTQQEDSAVYLCASSSEAGGFYNEQFFGPGTRLTVL.

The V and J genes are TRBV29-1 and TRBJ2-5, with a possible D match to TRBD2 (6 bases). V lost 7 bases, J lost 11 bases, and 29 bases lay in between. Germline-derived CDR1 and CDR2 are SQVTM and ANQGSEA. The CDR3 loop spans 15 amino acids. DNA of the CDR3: TGCAGCGAAAAAAACGGGACTCCCAAGGGATACAAGCAGTACTTC. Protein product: CSEKNGTPKGYKQYF.

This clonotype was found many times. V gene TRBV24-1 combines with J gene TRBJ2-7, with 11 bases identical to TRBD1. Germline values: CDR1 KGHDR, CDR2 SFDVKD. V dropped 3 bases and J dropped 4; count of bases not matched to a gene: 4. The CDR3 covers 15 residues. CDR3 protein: CATSDPGTGGYEQYF. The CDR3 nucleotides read TGTGCCACCAGTGATCCCGGGACAGGGGGTTACGAGCAGTACTTC.

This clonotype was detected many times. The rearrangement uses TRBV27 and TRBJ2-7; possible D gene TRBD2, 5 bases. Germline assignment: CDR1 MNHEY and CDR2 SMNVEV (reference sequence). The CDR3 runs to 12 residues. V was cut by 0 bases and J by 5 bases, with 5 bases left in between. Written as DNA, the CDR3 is TGTGCCAGCAGTTTATCCGGGGACGAGCAGTACTTC. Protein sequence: CASSLSGDEQYF.

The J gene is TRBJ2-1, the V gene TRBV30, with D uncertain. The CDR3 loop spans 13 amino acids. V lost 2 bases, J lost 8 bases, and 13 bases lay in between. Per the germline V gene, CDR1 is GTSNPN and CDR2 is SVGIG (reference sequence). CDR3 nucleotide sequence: TGTGCCTGGAGTTTGAGTATATACGATGAGCAGTTCTTC. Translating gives CAWSLSIYDEQFF.

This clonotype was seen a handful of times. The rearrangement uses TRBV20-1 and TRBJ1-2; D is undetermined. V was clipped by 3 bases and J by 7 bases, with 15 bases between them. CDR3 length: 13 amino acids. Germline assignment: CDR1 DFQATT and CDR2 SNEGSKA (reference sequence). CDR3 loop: CSASPPGLVGYTF. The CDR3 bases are TGCAGTGCTAGTCCGCCCGGACTTGTTGGCTACACCTTC.

This chain's CDR3 is CASSYRLGDREKLFF. The CDR3 DNA sequence: TGTGCCAGCAGTTATCGGTTGGGGGACAGGGAAAAACTGTTTTTT. The rearrangement joins TRBV28 to TRBJ1-4; TRBD1 matches at 8 bases. V shed 4 bases and J 8 bases; nucleotides not matched to a gene: 9. The CDR3 contains 15 residues. Germline V CDR1 and CDR2: MDHEN, SYDVKM.

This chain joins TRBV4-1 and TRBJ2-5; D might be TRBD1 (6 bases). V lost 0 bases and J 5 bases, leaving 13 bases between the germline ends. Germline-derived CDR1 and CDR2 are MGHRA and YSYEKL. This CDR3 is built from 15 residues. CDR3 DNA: TGCGCCAGCAGCCAAGATAACAGGGAGTGGGAGACCCAGTACTTC. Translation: CASSQDNREWETQYF.

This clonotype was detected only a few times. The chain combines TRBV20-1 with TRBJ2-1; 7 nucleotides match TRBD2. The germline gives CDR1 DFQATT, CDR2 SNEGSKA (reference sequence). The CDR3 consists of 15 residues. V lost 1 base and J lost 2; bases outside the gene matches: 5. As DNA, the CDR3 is TGCAGTGCTAGAGTCCCTAGCGGAACCTACAATGAGCAGTTCTTC. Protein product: CSARVPSGTYNEQFF.

The chain's CDR3 is CASSQSTGVGTGELFF. CDR3 coding DNA: TGTGCCAGCAGCCAATCCACAGGGGTCGGCACCGGGGAGCTGTTTTTT. The chain recombines TRBV4-2 with TRBJ2-2, with TRBD1 matching 7 bases. The CDR3 is 16 amino acids. The V segment lost 2 bases and the J segment 4 bases; nucleotides outside the gene matches: 7. Germline CDR1 LGHNA, CDR2 YNFKEQ.

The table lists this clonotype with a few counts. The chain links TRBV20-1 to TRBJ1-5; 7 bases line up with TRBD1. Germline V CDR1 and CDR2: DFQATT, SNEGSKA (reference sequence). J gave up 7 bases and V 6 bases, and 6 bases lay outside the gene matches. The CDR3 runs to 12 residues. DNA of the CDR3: TGCAGTGCGGGACAGACAAACCAGCCCCAGCATTTT. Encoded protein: CSAGQTNQPQHF.

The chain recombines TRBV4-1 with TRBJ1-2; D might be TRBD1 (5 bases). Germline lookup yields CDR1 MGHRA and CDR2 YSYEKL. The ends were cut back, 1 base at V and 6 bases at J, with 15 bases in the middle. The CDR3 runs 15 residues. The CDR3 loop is CASSQVARVGDGYTF. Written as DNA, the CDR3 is TGCGCCAGCAGCCAAGTCGCCAGGGTCGGGGATGGCTACACCTTC.

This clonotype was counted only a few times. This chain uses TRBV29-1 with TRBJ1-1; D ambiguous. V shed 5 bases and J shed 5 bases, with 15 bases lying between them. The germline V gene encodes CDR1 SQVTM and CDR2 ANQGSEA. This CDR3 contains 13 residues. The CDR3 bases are TGCAGCGTTATAGAGGGAGCTGGGACTGAAGCTTTCTTT. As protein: CSVIEGAGTEAFF.

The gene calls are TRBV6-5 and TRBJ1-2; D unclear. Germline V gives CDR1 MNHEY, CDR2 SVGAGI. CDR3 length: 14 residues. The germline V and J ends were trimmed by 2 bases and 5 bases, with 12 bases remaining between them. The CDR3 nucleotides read TGTGCCAGCAGTTACGTGGGGAGGGAATATGGCTACACCTTC. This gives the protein CASSYVGREYGYTF.

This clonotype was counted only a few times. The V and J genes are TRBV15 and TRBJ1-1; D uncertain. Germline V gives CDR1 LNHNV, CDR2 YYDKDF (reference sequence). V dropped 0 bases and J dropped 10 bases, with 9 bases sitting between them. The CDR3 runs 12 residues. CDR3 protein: CATSREYKAAFF. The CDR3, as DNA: TGTGCCACCAGCAGAGAATACAAGGCAGCTTTCTTT.

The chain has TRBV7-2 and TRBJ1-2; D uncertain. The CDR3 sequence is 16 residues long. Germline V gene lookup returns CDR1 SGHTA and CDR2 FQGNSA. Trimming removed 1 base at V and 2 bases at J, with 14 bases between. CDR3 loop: CASSLVGQNSNYGYTF. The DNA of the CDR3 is TGTGCCAGCAGCTTAGTAGGGCAGAACTCCAACTATGGCTACACCTTC.

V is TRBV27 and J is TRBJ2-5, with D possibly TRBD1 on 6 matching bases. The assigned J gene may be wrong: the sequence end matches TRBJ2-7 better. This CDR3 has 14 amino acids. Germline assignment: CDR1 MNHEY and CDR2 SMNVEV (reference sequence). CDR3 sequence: CASSFSRGYYEQYF. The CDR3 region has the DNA TGTGCCAGCAGTTTTAGCAGGGGATACTACGAGCAGTACTTC.

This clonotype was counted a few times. CDR3 sequence reads: CASHRGYADTGELFF. The CDR3 nucleotides are TGCGCCAGCCACCGCGGCTATGCAGACACCGGGGAGCTGTTTTTT. The chain combines TRBV5-1 with TRBJ2-2; D gene uncertain. This CDR3 is 15 amino acids long. The germline V gene encodes CDR1 SGHRS and CDR2 YFSETQ. V gave up 7 bases and J gave up 3 bases, with 16 bases separating them.

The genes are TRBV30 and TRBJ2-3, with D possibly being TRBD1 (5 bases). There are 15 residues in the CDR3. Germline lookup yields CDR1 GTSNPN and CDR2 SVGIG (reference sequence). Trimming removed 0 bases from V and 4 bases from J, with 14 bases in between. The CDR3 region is CAWSVRGRVADTQYF. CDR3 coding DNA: TGTGCCTGGAGTGTACGTGGCAGGGTAGCAGATACGCAGTATTTT.

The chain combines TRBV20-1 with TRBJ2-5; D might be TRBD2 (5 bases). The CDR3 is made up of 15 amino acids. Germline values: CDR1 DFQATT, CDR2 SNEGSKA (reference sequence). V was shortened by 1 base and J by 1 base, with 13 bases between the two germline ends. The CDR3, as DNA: TGCAGTGCTAGAGTTTTCGGACTTCCCCAAGAGACCCAGTACTTC. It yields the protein CSARVFGLPQETQYF.

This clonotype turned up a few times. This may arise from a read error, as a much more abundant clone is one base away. The CDR3 protein is CATSRGRGVTDTQYF. CDR3 in DNA: TGTGCCACCAGCAGAGGAAGGGGGGTCACAGATACGCAGTATTTT. The V gene is TRBV15, the J gene TRBJ2-3, with D perhaps matching TRBD1 or TRBD2 (6 bases each). V lost 1 base, J lost 2 bases, and 10 bases lay in between. Germline V gene sequence: CDR1 LNHNV, CDR2 YYDKDF (reference sequence). This CDR3 is 15 amino acids long.

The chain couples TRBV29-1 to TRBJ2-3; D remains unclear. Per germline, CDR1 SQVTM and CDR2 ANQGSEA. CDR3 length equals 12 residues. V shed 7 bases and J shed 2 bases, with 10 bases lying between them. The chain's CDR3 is CSGVHYTDTQYF. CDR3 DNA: TGCAGCGGGGTGCACTACACAGATACGCAGTATTTT.